The source of this T cell receptor beta chain is a study of blood T cell repertoires in COVID-19. Study context: The United States, Italy and Spain supplied acute and convalescent COVID-19 samples. The cDNA or gDNA used as material had been derived from T cells, B-cell-depleted T cells, or PBMCs.

This clone has a handful of counts. In the original workflow: Estimates of nucleated cell counts were drawn from the amplification of reference gene primers. The protocol was immunoSEQ multiplex PCR, while the TCRdb copy is restricted to in-frame clones and leaves out a portion. Clone size and V and J calls were adopted from that table, with D and trimming inferred from the DNA. The repertoire has around 300,000 clones, 90% of them found once; the top ten carry around 4.5%. The CDR3 runs 15 residues. CDR1 and CDR2 (germline): LNHDA, SQIVND (reference sequence). V gave up 5 bases and J gave up 2 bases, with 13 bases separating them.

This clonotype originated in a woman aged 18-29 years with acute COVID-19. The sequenced sample was PBMCs or T cells enriched from blood (not recorded which). The chain carries TRBV19 and TRBJ1-5, with a weak D call TRBD1 (5 bases). The chain's CDR3 is CASSARTRGNQPQHF. The CDR3 DNA follows: TGTGCCAGTAGTGCACGGACACGGGGCAATCAGCCCCAGCATTTT.